The next 17 T cell receptor beta chains were all read from a single sample in a study of identical twins. TCRdb called the 5' RACE reads again in MiXCR, with one record for every CDR3 protein. The data hold 260,000 or so distinct CDR3 sequences, with 7% to 8.5% observed a single time. This sample also appeared in a second study, on yellow fever vaccine responses in identical twins.

The sequencing sample was made of CD8+ T cells sorted from blood. Every receptor here comes from a woman under 30 in good health.

This clonotype was counted many times. The rearrangement uses TRBV29-1 and TRBJ2-1; TRBD2 aligns across 9 bases. The junction had 7 bases not matched to a gene; V was cut back by 1 base and J by 6 bases. Per the germline V gene, CDR1 is SQVTM and CDR2 is ANQGSEA. CDR3 length: 15 residues. CDR3 amino acids: CSVEVERGRGNEQFF. CDR3 in DNA: TGCAGCGTTGAAGTAGAGCGCGGGAGGGGCAATGAGCAGTTCTTC.

This clonotype occurred a few times. The V and J genes are TRBV27 and TRBJ2-1; weak D call: TRBD1 (6 bases). There are 18 residues in the CDR3. Trimming cost V 0 bases and J 7 bases, with 22 bases left between them. Germline CDR1 MNHEY, CDR2 SMNVEV (reference sequence). CDR3 nucleotides: TGTGCCAGCAGTTTATCCCCAGTCTTTGGTAGGGGGTCGAATGAGCAGTTCTTC. Its protein product is CASSLSPVFGRGSNEQFF.

This clonotype was seen ten or more times. The chain uses TRBV6-5 and TRBJ1-4; D is possibly TRBD1 (5 bases). Germline V gives CDR1 MNHEY, CDR2 SVGAGI. The CDR3 contains 14 residues. Trimming left V 2 bases short and J 3 bases short, with 7 bases between. In nucleotides, the CDR3 is TGTGCCAGCAGTTACGGGGACGCTAATGAAAAACTGTTTTTT. Protein sequence: CASSYGDANEKLFF.

The chain carries TRBV27 and TRBJ2-7; D remains unclear. CDR1 MNHEY and CDR2 SMNVEV come from the germline V gene (reference sequence). V lost 2 bases, J lost 0 bases, and 8 bases lay in between. The CDR3 is made up of 14 amino acids. CDR3 nucleotides: TGTGCCAGCAGTTTAGGGTTCAGCTCCTACGAGCAGTACTTC. As protein: CASSLGFSSYEQYF.

The rearrangement links TRBV4-1 to TRBJ2-7; D uncertain. CDR3 length: 13 residues. CDR1 MGHRA and CDR2 YSYEKL come from the germline V gene. The V and J ends lost 3 bases and 2 bases respectively, with 8 bases between them. CDR3 residues: CASSHSEAYEQYV. In nucleotides, the CDR3 is TGCGCCAGCAGCCACTCGGAAGCCTACGAGCAGTACGTC.

This chain uses TRBV7-9 with TRBJ2-1, with D possibly TRBD2 on 5 matching bases. Germline V gene data show CDR1 as SEHNR and CDR2 as FQNEAQ (reference sequence). The V and J ends lost 5 bases and 6 bases respectively, with 11 bases between them. This CDR3 has 13 amino acids. The CDR3 nucleotides are TGTGCCAGCAGCAATCCCGAGGGCAATGAGCAGTTCTTC. Protein product: CASSNPEGNEQFF.

There are many counts of this clonotype. The J gene is TRBJ1-6, the V gene TRBV12-3 or TRBV12-4, with D possibly TRBD1 on 6 matching bases. The V end was cut by 8 bases, the J end by 9 bases, with 14 bases between. CDR3 length equals 13 residues. The DNA for the CDR3 is TGTGCCAGCGGGCAGGGGCTTGTTTCACCCCTCCACTTT. The encoded protein is CASGQGLVSPLHF.

The V gene is TRBV28, the J gene TRBJ2-2; D tentatively reads TRBD1 or TRBD2 (6 bases each). Germline V gives CDR1 MDHEN, CDR2 SYDVKM. The CDR3 spans 16 residues. V was clipped by 2 bases and J by 4 bases, with 14 bases between them. Here the CDR3 reads CASSLDRGRVTGELFF. The CDR3 nucleotides are TGTGCCAGCAGTTTAGACCGGGGGCGAGTCACCGGGGAGCTGTTTTTT. Full variable domain (rest looked up from reference TRBV28 and TRBJ2-2): DVKVTQSSRYLVKRTGEKVFLECVQDMDHENMFWYRQDPGLGLRLIYFSYDVKMKEKGDIPEGYSVSREKKERFSLILESASTNQTSMYLCASSLDRGRVTGELFFGEGSRLTVL.

Many counts were recorded for this clonotype. CDR3 DNA: TGCGCCAGCTTCCTTGGGGGGGCAAGCTGGAACAATGAGCAGTTCTTC. Its protein is CASFLGGASWNNEQFF. This chain links TRBV5-1 with TRBJ2-1, with D possibly matching TRBD2 (7 bases). The germline V gene encodes CDR1 SGHRS and CDR2 YFSETQ. The CDR3 has 16 amino acids. Trimming cost V 7 bases and J 5 bases, with 22 bases left between them.

This clonotype was observed a handful of times. This chain connects TRBV6-5 to TRBJ1-1; no firm D call. This CDR3 region has 15 residues. Germline V lookup: CDR1 MNHEY, CDR2 SVGAGI. V dropped 4 bases and J dropped 1 base, with 13 bases sitting between them. As DNA, the CDR3 is TGTGCCAGCAGTTCCCTCCCGGCGGCGAACACTGAAGCTTTCTTT. It encodes CASSSLPAANTEAFF.

This clonotype was counted many times. The chain couples TRBV7-9 to TRBJ1-1; 8 bases map to TRBD1. CDR1 and CDR2 from the germline V gene are SEHNR and FQNEAQ (reference sequence). The CDR3 consists of 11 residues. Losses at the gene ends were 5 bases for V and 10 bases for J; bases not matched to a gene: 3. The CDR3 loop reads CASSATGGAFF. DNA of the CDR3: TGTGCCAGCAGCGCTACAGGGGGAGCTTTCTTT.

The chain carries TRBV12-3 or TRBV12-4 and TRBJ2-3; D is uncertain. CDR3 length: 13 amino acids. Trimming removed 5 bases at V and 3 bases at J, with 9 bases between. CDR3 loop: CASSPTVTDTQYF. The CDR3 coding sequence is TGTGCCAGCAGTCCCACAGTAACAGATACGCAGTATTTT.

The V and J genes are TRBV28 and TRBJ1-4, with D possibly being TRBD1 (5 bases). From germline, CDR1 is MDHEN and CDR2 SYDVKM. V gave up 10 bases and J gave up 3 bases, with 18 bases separating them. The CDR3 is 15 residues long. CDR3 loop: CATSPGLSSNEKLFF. The DNA for the CDR3 is TGTGCCACAAGCCCAGGGTTGTCATCTAATGAAAAACTGTTTTTT.

Note on this clonotype: This may arise from a read error, as a much more abundant clone is one base away. The chain links TRBV27 to TRBJ2-1, with D tentatively TRBD2 (6 bases). From germline, CDR1 is MNHEY and CDR2 SMNVEV (reference sequence). This CDR3 has 14 residues. The CDR3: CTSSDGSSYNEQFF. For the CDR3, the DNA is TGTACCAGCAGCGACGGGAGCTCCTACAATGAGCAGTTCTTC.

This chain connects TRBV11-2 to TRBJ1-1, with D possibly being TRBD1 (5 bases). CDR3 length: 15 amino acids. Germline CDR1 reads SGHAT; CDR2 reads FQNNGV. Trimming took 5 bases from V and 0 from J, leaving 13 bases between them. This CDR3 is CASSPRAKMNTEAFF. CDR3 nucleotides: TGTGCCAGCAGCCCCAGGGCGAAAATGAACACTGAAGCTTTCTTT.

The gene calls are TRBV20-1 and TRBJ2-1; TRBD2 matches 15 bases. Germline CDR1 is DFQATT and CDR2 is SNEGSKA (reference sequence). This CDR3 contains 19 residues. V was clipped by 0 bases and J by 3 bases; unmatched bases: 9. CDR3 protein: CSARDGMGLAGGHYNEQFF. CDR3 in DNA: TGCAGTGCTAGAGATGGGATGGGACTAGCGGGGGGACACTACAATGAGCAGTTCTTC.

Ten or more counts support this clonotype. The chain employs TRBV12-3 or TRBV12-4 and TRBJ2-1; D is possibly TRBD2 (5 bases). The CDR3 sequence is 13 residues long. V dropped 5 bases and J dropped 4 bases, with 9 bases sitting between them. The CDR3 sequence: CASSPRGYNEQFF. In nucleotides, the CDR3 is TGTGCCAGCAGTCCTCGGGGATACAATGAGCAGTTCTTC.